Below, one T cell receptor (beta chain) is given with its context. The sample is drawn from a study of blood T cell repertoires in COVID-19. Data came from immunoSEQ multiplex PCR; TCRdb stores just in-frame clones and leaves some out. This table holds 400,000 to 500,000 clones, approximately 90% found once. CDR1 is MNHEY and CDR2 is SMNVEV in the germline V gene (reference sequence). The junction had 2 bases not matched to a gene; V was cut back by 6 bases and J by 3 bases. The CDR3 runs 13 residues. V and J are TRBV27 and TRBJ1-2, with TRBD1 matching over 9 bases. The origin of this receptor is a woman aged 40-49 years who had recovered from COVID-19. The sequenced material came from PBMCs or T cells enriched from blood (not recorded which). CDR3 DNA: TGTGCCAGCAGACGGGACAGGGACTATGGCTACACCTTC. This encodes CASRRDRDYGYTF.